The present entry profiles one TCR beta chain with its context. What it recognizes is unknown. Other DNA variants within this sample encode the same CDR3. This sample was included in a study of cytomegalovirus exposure and HLA in healthy donors. Study-level information: Some 77 million unique TCRs from HLA-typed donors were held in an early release of data. Study-wide points: The study dropped some indistinguishable V segments, TRBV6-2 and TRBV6-3 among them.

The V and J ends lost 1 base and 5 bases respectively, with 6 bases between them. The CDR3 is made up of 12 amino acids. In germline, CDR1 is SGHRS, CDR2 YFSETQ. PCR involved 60 Vbeta and 13 Jbeta primers. Only in-frame clones appear in the TCRdb table, and some are missing; sequencing was by immunoSEQ multiplex PCR. The sample yields hundreds of thousands of clones, about 79% seen once. The TCR originated in a male donor in good health and CMV-seronegative. Sequencing used PBMCs. The V call is TRBV5-1, the J call TRBJ2-5; D remains ambiguous. The CDR3 loop reads CASSLPGETQYF. The CDR3 DNA sequence: TGCGCCAGCAGCTTGCCCGGGGAGACCCAGTACTTC.